This is a list of T cell receptor beta chains from one sample in a study of T cell responses to AZD1222 COVID-19 vaccine. Libraries were prepared by immunoSEQ multiplex PCR; TCRdb keeps only in-frame clonotypes and omits some of them. The table records about 73,000 clones, approximately 92% of them present only once. The material was peripheral blood, obtained 28 days after the second AZD1222 dose. Source of these receptors: an adult who received the AZD1222 COVID-19 vaccine. CDR3s include the opening cysteine and the closing phenylalanine or tryptophan. Fields, in order: V gene, J gene, clone size, D gene, CDR3 protein, CDR3 DNA. The D gene is left open where the match is weak. Expanded clones are given a class, and other clones once, few, many or no size at all.

TRBV30	TRBJ1-4	once	-	CAWGLFGGYGEKLFF	TGTGCCTGGGGTCTGTTTGGGGGGTACGGTGAAAAACTGTTTTTT
TRBV9	TRBJ2-6	-	-	CASSVEVHGGSGANVLTF	TGTGCCAGCAGCGTAGAGGTCCACGGGGGCTCTGGGGCCAACGTCCTGACTTTC
TRBV5-4	TRBJ2-1	-	-	CASSSRTRSYNEQFF	TGTGCCAGCAGCTCTCGGACTCGGTCCTACAATGAGCAGTTCTTC
TRBV7-2	TRBJ1-2	-	-	CASSLSLVTAVGGYTF	TGTGCCAGCAGCTTGTCTCTCGTGACCGCCGTTGGTGGCTACACCTTC
TRBV13	TRBJ2-1	-	-	CASSLRGTYNEQFF	TGTGCCAGCAGCTTGCGCGGGACCTACAATGAGCAGTTCTTC
TRBV3-1/TRBV3-2	TRBJ2-1	once	-	CASSQDLGVGGYNEQFF	TGTGCCAGCAGCCAAGATCTGGGGGTAGGCGGCTACAATGAGCAGTTCTTC
TRBV10-3	TRBJ1-4	-	-	CAISVSHPTTNEKLFF	TGTGCCATCAGTGTGTCCCACCCCACAACTAATGAAAAACTGTTTTTT
TRBV30	TRBJ2-5	-	-	CAWKGEKETQYF	TGTGCCTGGAAAGGGGAAAAAGAGACCCAGTACTTC
TRBV11-2	TRBJ2-1	-	-	CASSLLTTNFFDEQFF	TGTGCCAGCAGCTTATTGACCACGAACTTTTTCGATGAGCAGTTCTTC
TRBV7-8	TRBJ2-2	-	-	CASSLVKGWPGELFF	TGTGCCAGCAGCTTAGTAAAGGGGTGGCCCGGGGAGCTGTTTTTT
TRBV25-1	TRBJ2-1	-	TRBD2	CASRAGPSYNEQFF	TGTGCCAGCCGAGCGGGGCCCTCCTACAATGAGCAGTTCTTC
TRBV6-5	TRBJ2-1	-	-	CASTRTESSYNEQFF	TGTGCCAGCACCCGGACGGAAAGCTCCTACAATGAGCAGTTCTTC
TRBV4-3	TRBJ2-7	-	TRBD1	CASSRRTGATYEQYF	TGCGCCAGCAGCCGCCGGACAGGGGCAACCTACGAGCAGTACTTC
TRBV24-1	TRBJ2-3	-	-	CATSDLLPDTQYF	TGTGCCACCAGTGATTTGCTCCCCGATACGCAGTATTTT
TRBV6-2/TRBV6-3	TRBJ1-1	-	-	CASSWPGQLNTEAFF	TGTGCCAGCAGTTGGCCAGGGCAATTGAACACTGAAGCTTTCTTT
TRBV5-1	TRBJ2-2	few	-	CASSWGGQRNTGELFF	TGCGCCAGCAGCTGGGGCGGGCAGCGAAACACCGGGGAGCTGTTTTTT
TRBV6-5	TRBJ1-6	-	-	CASRRTDGQSSTLHF	TGTGCCAGCAGAAGAACCGATGGACAGAGCTCAACCCTCCACTTT
TRBV20-1	TRBJ2-7	-	-	CSALVDYEQYF	TGCAGTGCCTTAGTGGACTACGAGCAGTACTTC
TRBV5-4	TRBJ1-2	-	TRBD1	CASSFLVQGARGYTF	TGTGCCAGCAGCTTTTTAGTGCAGGGGGCTCGAGGCTACACCTTC
TRBV28	TRBJ2-3	-	-	CASSYADTQYF	TGTGCCAGCAGTTACGCAGATACGCAGTATTTT
TRBV7-2	TRBJ2-7	-	-	CASSLDPGSEQYF	TGTGCCAGCAGCTTAGACCCGGGCAGCGAGCAGTACTTC
TRBV19	TRBJ1-5	-	-	CASSNGQKPYQPQHF	TGTGCCAGTAGTAACGGACAGAAACCATATCAGCCCCAGCATTTT
TRBV24-1	TRBJ2-2	-	TRBD2	CATGGGSGTGELFF	TGTGCCACCGGGGGGGGGTCCGGCACCGGGGAGCTGTTTTTT
TRBV6-5	TRBJ1-5	-	TRBD1	CASRDRASNQPQHF	TGTGCCAGCAGGGACAGGGCGAGCAATCAGCCCCAGCATTTT
TRBV19	TRBJ1-5	-	-	CASTATGQGVSSNQPQHF	TGTGCCAGTACTGCAACGGGGCAGGGTGTTTCTAGCAATCAGCCCCAGCATTTT
TRBV7-9	TRBJ1-2	once	-	CASSPTANYGYTF	TGTGCCAGCAGCCCCACTGCTAACTATGGCTACACCTTC
TRBV5-5	TRBJ1-1	-	-	CASSLTGIGITFF	TGTGCCAGCAGCCTCACAGGAATAGGTATTACTTTCTTT
TRBV3-1/TRBV3-2	TRBJ1-1	-	-	CASSQEGRPRGFF	TGTGCCAGCAGCCAAGAGGGCAGGCCCCGGGGTTTCTTT
TRBV27	TRBJ2-7	once	-	CASSLTASYEQYF	TGTGCCAGCAGTTTAACAGCTTCCTACGAGCAGTACTTC
TRBV6-5	TRBJ2-7	-	TRBD1	CASSPMGTADEQCF	TGTGCCAGCAGTCCTATGGGGACAGCAGATGAGCAGTGCTTC
TRBV6-1	TRBJ1-1	-	TRBD1	CASSENRGRTEAFF	TGTGCCAGCAGTGAAAACAGGGGGCGAACTGAAGCTTTCTTT
TRBV5-1	TRBJ1-1	-	-	CASSLTGTEAFF	TGCGCCAGCAGCTTGACAGGGACTGAAGCTTTCTTT
TRBV27	TRBJ1-1	-	-	CASSLSYSQNTEAFF	TGTGCCAGCAGTTTATCCTACAGCCAGAACACTGAAGCTTTCTTT
TRBV2	TRBJ1-6	-	-	CASLQTGRVVSPLHF	TGTGCCAGCTTACAGACAGGCCGGGTAGTTTCACCCCTCCACTTT